This T cell receptor (beta chain) derives from a study of cytomegalovirus exposure and HLA in healthy donors (dated by TCRdb to between 2016 and 2019). Describing the broader study: An earlier analysis of some 620 of the donors reported over 250 Gb of sequence data and around 100 million unique TCR beta sequences obtained from around 190 million T cells. In the later analysis, no new phenotypic data were used to find candidate immune exposures; instead, reliance was placed on TCR beta sequences and their occurrence across donors. About 5 DR-DQ haplotypes were handled as single units for association and clustering, since linkage in the cohort was strong. Donor age, sex, ethnicity and CMV serostatus were compiled alongside the repertoire data. The number of typed donors differed by locus: about 620-630 for A, B, C, DRB1 and DQB1; roughly 510 for DQA1; approximately 610 for DPA1; and around 490 for DPB1. Using immunosequencing, the study profiled T cell repertoires from 500 to 800 subjects and related those repertoires to cytomegalovirus serostatus. An early release covering approximately 600 HLA-typed donors comprised approximately 290 gigabases of sequencing data and around 80 million unique TCR sequences. All discovery cohort repertoires had been generated on a single sequencing platform. The study combined high-throughput TCR immunosequencing, statistical association of individual TCRs with disease status, and machine learning to predict cytomegalovirus infection status. HLA typing included class I and class II loci at four-digit resolution. Genome-wide SNP genotypes for about 55% of the roughly 670 donors were used in a later genetic analysis, which treated that subset as a discovery cohort. Of the 350 to 400 genotyped donors, roughly 80% fell in the genetic ancestry cluster associated with self-reported Caucasian donors. The study aimed to test whether cataloging public T cell receptors could reveal signatures of past pathogen exposure. A later analysis re-analyzed previously published TCR beta repertoires from roughly 600 donors and added high-resolution HLA genotyping to study TCR occurrence patterns. An earlier analysis of 587 of the donors used high-throughput TCR beta sequencing to judge whether each TCR beta V gene segment behaved as functional or pseudogenic. Besides the first cohort of roughly 700 subjects, a separate validation cohort made up of over a hundred different subjects was used. Among roughly 400 genotyped donors of the cohort, an average of roughly 230,000 unique TCR beta nucleotide sequences was sequenced per donor, of which roughly 17% were non-productive. General findings and caveats noted by the study authors: According to a later genetic analysis, donors in an Asian-associated ancestry cluster had fewer N-insertions in productive TCRs than the approximately 700-donor mean. When HLA alleles, especially DR and DQ, strongly co-occurred, attributing TCR associations to individual alleles was difficult. The earlier analysis of 450 to 700 of the donors excluded some 15 rarely observed V segments, including chromosome 9 orphons, because counts were too low. A group of highly shared sequence variants was considered likely to be a technical artifact of the sequencing pipeline. A total of fewer than 200 TCR beta chains were listed by the study as associated with cytomegalovirus. According to a later analysis, TCR association rates differed among HLA loci, with DRB1 alleles showing the most associated TCRs and HLA-C alleles showing the fewest. Some IMGT-functional V segments, including TRBV6-2 and TRBV6-3, could not be distinguished by the 87-base-pair reads and were therefore excluded. In a later analysis, some 18,000 TCR beta sequences were associated with specific HLA alleles at a false discovery rate of 0.05. The only immune exposure information available for the cohort was CMV serostatus. A further reported finding was that TCR beta sequences accurately predicted the HLA-A and HLA-B alleles for most subjects in the first cohort. The classifier was reported to diagnose cytomegalovirus status with high specificity and sensitivity in both the original cohort and the validation cohort. Sequencing depth was assumed to be roughly uniform across donors in the presence/absence analyses, though that assumption may not hold. A later analysis found that HLA-associated TCR beta chains were more clonally expanded and had lower generation probabilities than equally common non-associated chains. Only TCR beta chains were sequenced in this cohort, and the absence of alpha or paired-chain data limited detectable features. Linkage disequilibrium might explain the correlated functional status among segregating V segments, but an unknown experimental factor could not be excluded. The authors suggested that the approach could potentially be extended to other disease states and immunological phenotypes. V-gene and J-gene trimming of TCR beta chains was associated with a missense DCLRE1C variant in a later genetic analysis, and the association was replicated in an independent cohort. An earlier analysis of around 540 of the donors showed that most TCR beta V segments appeared in productive rearrangements either about 87% or about 30% of the time, which broadly matched IMGT annotations. According to a later analysis, parvovirus B19, influenza, CMV and Epstein-Barr virus appeared linked to several top co-occurrence clusters. Three of the identified cytomegalovirus-associated TCR beta chains were confirmed in vitro to be specific for cytomegalovirus antigens. According to a later analysis, most CMV-associated TCR beta chains appeared to be HLA-restricted, and the HLA associations seemed to be driven largely by CMV exposure. Because HLA typing was missing for some donors at each locus, association tests included only the typed subset. While some public TCRs were present in many individuals, most TCR sequences turned up only very rarely across donors.

Concerning this clone: The specificity of this receptor is unknown. It has no much larger one-base neighbor in the sample; base qualities were not kept.

In the germline V gene (reference sequence), CDR1 corresponds to GTSNPN and CDR2 to SVGIG. Spanning cysteine to phenylalanine, the CDR3 consists of 13 amino acids. The sequence is cut down to CDR3 DNA, 39 bases in frame from base 1. V drops 1 base and J drops 3 bases, leaving 7 bases in between. The cohort comprised some 700 healthy bone marrow donors. All cohort members were sampled while nominally healthy, although unrecorded immune exposures were likely present. The donor was CMV seronegative and belonged to the group of under 400 seronegative cohort members. Every donor gave a peripheral blood sample, and the peripheral blood mononuclear cells from that sample were used for TCR beta sequencing. Genomic DNA extraction from the blood cell samples was performed with the Qiagen DNeasy Blood Extraction Kit. Libraries came from the immunoSEQ multiplex PCR assay. For the multiplex PCR, a mixture combining 60 forward primers for TCR Vbeta segments and 13 reverse primers for TCR Jbeta segments was used. The CDR3 region of rearranged TCR beta genes was amplified from genomic DNA by a multiplex PCR assay. The Illumina HiSeq System was used to sequence the amplified TCR beta libraries as 87-base-pair reads. Concerning the study's data processing: A later analysis tallied roughly 80 million unique TCR beta chains across the 700 or so repertoires, and about 10 million of those chains were shared by two or more donors. A nearest-neighbor algorithm error-corrected the raw reads and collapsed the reads into unique sequences, merging closely related sequences to remove PCR and sequencing errors. CDR3 sequences were aligned to IMGT reference sequences to assign V, D and J gene segments. Each retained sequence needed at least a six-nucleotide match to both a V gene segment and a J gene segment. A rearrangement was called productive if the CDR3 had no stop codons and remained in frame with V and J, and every other rearrangement was called non-productive. Following IMGT convention, CDR3 was defined as the stretch from the second conserved V-encoded cysteine to the conserved J-encoded phenylalanine. The earlier analysis of roughly 590 of the donors excluded sequences that lacked an unambiguous match to a single V gene segment. An earlier analysis of approximately 590 of the donors called V segments functional above 56.7% productive rearrangements and segregating when the between-donor standard deviation exceeded 5%. To diagnose cytomegalovirus status from the catalog of TCR beta chain sequences, a statistical classification framework was built. A later analysis assigned V and J genes by comparing TCR nucleotide sequences with IMGT/GENE-DB human TR gene sequences. A later analysis assigned CDR3 sequences and most-parsimonious VDJ recombination scenarios with the TCRdist pipeline. In a later analysis, every TCR beta chain was defined by the combination of its CDR3 amino acid sequence and its V-gene family, and reads without a unique V-gene family were dropped. In a later analysis, 500 to 700 highly shared, low-generation-probability nucleotide sequences were removed to address suspected cross-contamination and a sequencing artifact. In a later analysis, a clonal expansion index for each public chain was calculated from normalized within-repertoire ranks of inferred template counts. Generation probabilities in a later analysis came from a VDJ recombination model fitted to out-of-frame rearrangements, and those results were checked against IGoR. Hypergeometric tests were used in a later analysis to score TCR-TCR, TCR-HLA and TCR-CMV co-occurrence, with a repertoire-size bias correction applied to the TCR pairs. A later analysis estimated false discovery rates by permuting HLA or CMV assignments 20 times. In a later analysis, co-occurring TCRs were grouped with DBSCAN, and TCRdist sequence similarity was added when clustering was performed within HLA-allele-positive subsets. Repertoires with fewer than 30,000 or more than 120,000 public chains were left out of co-occurrence clustering, as were about five repertoires with anomalous nucleotide sharing. The table was pulled from immuneACCESS by TCRdb, which kept in-frame rearrangements only. Such tables lose some clones; where checked, under half of the loss comes from unresolved V genes, and the rest has no known cause. V, J and clone size are those of that table, while D and trimming were read from the DNA. For this sample the table gives approximately 260,000 clones, of which approximately 91% were detected only once. Of the sample, about 1.5% falls within the top ten clones.

What was sequenced was PBMCs. The sequence is built from TRBV30 and TRBJ1-5; no D gene call is confident. This clonotype was obtained from a girl between 2 and 10 years old in good health and CMV-seronegative. The CDR3 region has the sequence CAWSASLNQPQHF. The nucleotide sequence is TGTGCCTGGAGTGCCAGTCTCAATCAGCCCCAGCATTTT.